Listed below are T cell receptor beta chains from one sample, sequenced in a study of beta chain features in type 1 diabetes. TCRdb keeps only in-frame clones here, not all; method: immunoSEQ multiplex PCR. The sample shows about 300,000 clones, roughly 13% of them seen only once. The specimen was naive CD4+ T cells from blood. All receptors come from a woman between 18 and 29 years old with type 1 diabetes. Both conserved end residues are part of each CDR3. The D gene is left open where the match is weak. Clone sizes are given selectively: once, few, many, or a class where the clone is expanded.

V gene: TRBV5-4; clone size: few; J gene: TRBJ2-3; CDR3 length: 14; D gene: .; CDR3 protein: CASSVRVLGDTQYF; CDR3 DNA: TGTGCCAGCAGCGTCCGCGTACTAGGTGATACGCAGTATTTT
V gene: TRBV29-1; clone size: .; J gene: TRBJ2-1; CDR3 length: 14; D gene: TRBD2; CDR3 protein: CSVAARLADNEQFF; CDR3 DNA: TGCAGCGTTGCGGCGAGACTAGCGGACAATGAGCAGTTCTTC
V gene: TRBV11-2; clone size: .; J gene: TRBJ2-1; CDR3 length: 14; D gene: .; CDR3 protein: CASSPVGAGDEQFF; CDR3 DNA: TGTGCCAGCAGCCCTGTGGGGGCCGGCGATGAGCAGTTCTTC
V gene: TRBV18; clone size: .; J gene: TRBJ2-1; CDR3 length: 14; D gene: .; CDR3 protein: CASSPLDSPNEQFF; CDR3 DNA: TGTGCCAGCTCACCCCTAGACTCCCCCAATGAGCAGTTCTTC
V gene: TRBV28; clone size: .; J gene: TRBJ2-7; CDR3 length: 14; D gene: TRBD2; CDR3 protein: CASTQAGGVYEQYF; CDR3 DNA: TGTGCCAGCACTCAAGCGGGGGGGGTTTACGAGCAGTACTTC
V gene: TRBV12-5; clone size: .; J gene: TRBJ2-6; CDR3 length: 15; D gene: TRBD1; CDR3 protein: CASATGGSGANVLTF; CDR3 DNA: TGTGCTAGTGCCACAGGGGGTTCTGGGGCCAACGTCCTGACTTTC
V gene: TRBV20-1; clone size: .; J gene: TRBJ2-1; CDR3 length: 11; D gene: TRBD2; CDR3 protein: CSARSGRGQFF; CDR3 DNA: TGCAGTGCTAGGTCGGGGAGGGGGCAGTTCTTC
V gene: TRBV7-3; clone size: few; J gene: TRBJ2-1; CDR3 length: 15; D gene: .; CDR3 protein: CASSLVGGTYNEQFF; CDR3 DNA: TGTGCCAGCAGCTTAGTCGGCGGTACCTACAATGAGCAGTTCTTC
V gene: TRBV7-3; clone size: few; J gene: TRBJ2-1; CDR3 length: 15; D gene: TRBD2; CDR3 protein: CASSLAGSYYNEQFF; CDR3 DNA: TGTGCCAGCAGTCTAGCGGGATCCTACTACAATGAGCAGTTCTTC
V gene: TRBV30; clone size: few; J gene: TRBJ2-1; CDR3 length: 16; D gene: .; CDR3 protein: CAWSPTQGYSYNEQFF; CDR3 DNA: TGTGCCTGGAGTCCCACACAGGGTTACTCCTACAATGAGCAGTTCTTC
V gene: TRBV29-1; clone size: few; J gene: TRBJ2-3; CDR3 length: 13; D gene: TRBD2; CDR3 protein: CSAQRGSGGTQYF; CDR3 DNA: TGCAGCGCGCAGCGGGGGTCCGGAGGTACGCAGTATTTT
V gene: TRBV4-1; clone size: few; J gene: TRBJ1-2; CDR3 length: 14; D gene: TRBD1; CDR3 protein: CASSQVRGAGGYTF; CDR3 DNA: TGCGCCAGCAGCCAAGTCAGGGGGGCCGGTGGCTACACCTTC
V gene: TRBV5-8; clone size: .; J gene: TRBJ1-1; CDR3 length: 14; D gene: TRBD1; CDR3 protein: CASSLDRANTEAFF; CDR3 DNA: TGTGCCAGCAGCCTGGACAGGGCGAACACTGAAGCTTTCTTT
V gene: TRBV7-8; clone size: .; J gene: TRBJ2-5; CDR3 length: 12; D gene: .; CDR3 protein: CASSTLLETQYF; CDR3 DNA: TGTGCCAGCAGCACTTTATTAGAGACCCAGTACTTC
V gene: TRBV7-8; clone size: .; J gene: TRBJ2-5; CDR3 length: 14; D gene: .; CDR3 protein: CASSLRPGQETQYF; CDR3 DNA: TGTGCCAGCAGCTTACGACCGGGTCAAGAGACCCAGTACTTC
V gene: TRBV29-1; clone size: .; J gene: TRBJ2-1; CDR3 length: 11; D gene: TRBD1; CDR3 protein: CSVETGVEQFF; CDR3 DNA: TGCAGCGTTGAGACAGGGGTTGAGCAGTTCTTC
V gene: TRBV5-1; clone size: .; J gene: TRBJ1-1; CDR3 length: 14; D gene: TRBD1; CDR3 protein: CASSSGTGRTEAFF; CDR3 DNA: TGCGCCAGCAGCTCCGGGACAGGGAGGACTGAAGCTTTCTTT
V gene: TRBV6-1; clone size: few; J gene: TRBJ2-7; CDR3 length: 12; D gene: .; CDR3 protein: CASSSQGKEQYF; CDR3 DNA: TGTGCCAGCAGTAGTCAGGGGAAAGAGCAGTACTTC
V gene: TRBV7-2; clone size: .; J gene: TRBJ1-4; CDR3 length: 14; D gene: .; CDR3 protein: CASSITSTNEKLFF; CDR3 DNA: TGTGCCAGCTCCATAACTTCAACTAATGAAAAACTGTTTTTT
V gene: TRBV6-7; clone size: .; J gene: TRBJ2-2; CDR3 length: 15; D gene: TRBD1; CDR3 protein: CASRIRDRGHGELFF; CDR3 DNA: TGTGCCAGCAGAATCCGGGACAGGGGGCACGGGGAGCTGTTTTTT
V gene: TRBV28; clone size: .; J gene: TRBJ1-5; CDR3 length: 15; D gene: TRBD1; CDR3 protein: CASSRTGGASQPQHF; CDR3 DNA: TGTGCCAGCAGCCGGACAGGGGGCGCCTCTCAGCCCCAGCATTTT
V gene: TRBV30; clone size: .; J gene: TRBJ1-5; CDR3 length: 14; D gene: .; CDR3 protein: CAWSVDSVNQPQHF; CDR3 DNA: TGTGCCTGGAGTGTGGACAGCGTCAATCAGCCCCAGCATTTT
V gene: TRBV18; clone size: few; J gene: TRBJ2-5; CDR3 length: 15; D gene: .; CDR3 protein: CASSPSTRREETQYF; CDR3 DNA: TGTGCCAGCTCACCATCGACTAGGAGGGAAGAGACCCAGTACTTC
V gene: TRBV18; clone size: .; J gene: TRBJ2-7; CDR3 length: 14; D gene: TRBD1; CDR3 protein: CASSAGQGTHEQYF; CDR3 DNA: TGTGCCAGCTCAGCGGGACAGGGTACCCACGAGCAGTACTTC
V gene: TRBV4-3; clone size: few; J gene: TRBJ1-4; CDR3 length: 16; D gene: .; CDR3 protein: CASSQDLSGVDEKLFF; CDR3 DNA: TGCGCCAGCAGCCAAGATCTGTCGGGAGTCGATGAAAAACTGTTTTTT
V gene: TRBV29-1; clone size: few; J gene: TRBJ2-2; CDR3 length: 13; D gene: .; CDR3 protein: CSVEIVRTGELFF; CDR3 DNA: TGCAGCGTTGAAATAGTAAGAACCGGGGAGCTGTTTTTT
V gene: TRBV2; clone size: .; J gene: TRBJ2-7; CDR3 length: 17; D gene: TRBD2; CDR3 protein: CASSGPSGSRSVHEQYF; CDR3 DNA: TGTGCCAGCAGTGGGCCTAGCGGGAGTAGGTCGGTTCACGAGCAGTACTTC
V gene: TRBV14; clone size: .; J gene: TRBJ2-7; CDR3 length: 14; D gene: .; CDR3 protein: CASSPLTGAGEQYF; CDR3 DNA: TGTGCCAGCAGTCCCCTAACAGGAGCCGGCGAGCAGTACTTC
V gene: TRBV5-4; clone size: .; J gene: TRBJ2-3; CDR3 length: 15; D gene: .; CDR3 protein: CASSGRNGATDTQYF; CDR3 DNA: TGTGCCAGCAGCGGTAGGAATGGGGCCACAGATACGCAGTATTTT
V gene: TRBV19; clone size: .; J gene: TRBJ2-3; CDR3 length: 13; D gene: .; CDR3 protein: CASSIAGTDTQYF; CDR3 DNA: TGTGCCAGTAGTATCGCAGGGACAGATACGCAGTATTTT
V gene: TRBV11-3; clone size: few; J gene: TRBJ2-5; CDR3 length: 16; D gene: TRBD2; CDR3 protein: CASSLGLAGVMETQYF; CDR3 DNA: TGTGCCAGCAGCTTAGGACTAGCGGGAGTGATGGAGACCCAGTACTTC
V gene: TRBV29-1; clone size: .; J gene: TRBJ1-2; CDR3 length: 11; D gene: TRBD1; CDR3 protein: CSIGTAYGYTF; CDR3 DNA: TGCAGCATCGGGACAGCCTATGGCTACACCTTC
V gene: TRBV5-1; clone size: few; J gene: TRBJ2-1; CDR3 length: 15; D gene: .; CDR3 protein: CASSLLSGALFEQFF; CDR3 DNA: TGCGCCAGCAGCTTGCTAAGCGGAGCCCTTTTTGAGCAGTTCTTC
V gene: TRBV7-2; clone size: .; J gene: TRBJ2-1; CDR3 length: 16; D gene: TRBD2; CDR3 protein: CASSLRGEGFPGLGFF; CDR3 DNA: TGTGCCAGCAGCTTACGGGGGGAGGGGTTCCCTGGGTTGGGGTTCTTC
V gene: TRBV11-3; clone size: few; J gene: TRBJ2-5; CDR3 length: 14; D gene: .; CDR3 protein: CASRSSPRRETQYF; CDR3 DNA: TGTGCCAGCCGGAGCTCCCCACGGAGAGAGACCCAGTACTTC
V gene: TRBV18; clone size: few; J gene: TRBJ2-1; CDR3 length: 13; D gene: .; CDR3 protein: CASSPEGASEQFF; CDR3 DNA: TGTGCCAGCTCACCGGAAGGGGCCAGTGAGCAGTTCTTC
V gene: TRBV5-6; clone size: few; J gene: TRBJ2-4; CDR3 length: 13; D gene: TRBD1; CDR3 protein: CASSPTGTDVQYF; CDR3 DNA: TGTGCCAGCAGCCCCACCGGGACAGACGTTCAGTACTTC
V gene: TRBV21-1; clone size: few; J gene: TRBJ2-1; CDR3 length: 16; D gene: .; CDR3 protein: CASTSGTGRPGNEQFF; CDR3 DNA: TGTGCCAGCACCTCCGGGACAGGGAGACCTGGGAATGAGCAGTTCTTC
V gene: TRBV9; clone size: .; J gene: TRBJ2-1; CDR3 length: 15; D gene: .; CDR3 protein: CASSPQTPSYNEQFF; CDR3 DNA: TGTGCCAGCAGTCCACAGACCCCCTCCTACAATGAGCAGTTCTTC
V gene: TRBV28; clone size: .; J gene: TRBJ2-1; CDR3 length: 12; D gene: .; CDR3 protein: CASSFYSGEQFF; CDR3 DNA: TGTGCCAGCAGTTTTTACTCGGGTGAGCAGTTCTTC
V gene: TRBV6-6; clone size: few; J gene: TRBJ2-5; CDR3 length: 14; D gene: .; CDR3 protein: CASTYRELQETQYF; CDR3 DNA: TGTGCCAGCACCTACAGGGAACTACAAGAGACCCAGTACTTC
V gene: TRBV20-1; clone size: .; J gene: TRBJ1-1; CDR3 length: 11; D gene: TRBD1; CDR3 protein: CSAAGGAEAFF; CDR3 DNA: TGCAGTGCTGCAGGGGGAGCTGAAGCTTTCTTT
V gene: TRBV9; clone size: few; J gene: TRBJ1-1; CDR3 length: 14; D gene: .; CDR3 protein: CASSVGGSNTEAFF; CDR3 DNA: TGTGCCAGCAGCGTAGGAGGCTCCAACACTGAAGCTTTCTTT
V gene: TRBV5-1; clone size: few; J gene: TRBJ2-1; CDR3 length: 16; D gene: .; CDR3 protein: CASSLEGVAAYNEQFF; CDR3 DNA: TGCGCCAGCAGCTTGGAGGGGGTAGCAGCGTACAATGAGCAGTTCTTC
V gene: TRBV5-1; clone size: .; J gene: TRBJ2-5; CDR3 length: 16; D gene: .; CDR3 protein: CASSLIPLGAEETQYF; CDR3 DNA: TGCGCCAGCAGCTTGATACCCCTAGGGGCTGAGGAGACCCAGTACTTC
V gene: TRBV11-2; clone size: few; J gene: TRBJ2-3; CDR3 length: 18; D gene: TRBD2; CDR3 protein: CASSLDLPSGRARGTQYF; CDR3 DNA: TGTGCCAGCAGCTTAGATCTCCCTAGCGGGAGGGCACGGGGTACGCAGTATTTT
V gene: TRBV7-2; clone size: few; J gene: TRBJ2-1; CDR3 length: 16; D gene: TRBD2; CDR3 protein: CASSPQAGGSYNEQFF; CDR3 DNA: TGTGCCAGCAGCCCCCAAGCGGGAGGTTCCTACAATGAGCAGTTCTTC
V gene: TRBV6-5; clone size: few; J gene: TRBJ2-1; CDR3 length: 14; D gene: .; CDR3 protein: CASSYAREGYEQFF; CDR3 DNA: TGTGCCAGCAGTTACGCGCGGGAAGGCTATGAGCAGTTCTTC
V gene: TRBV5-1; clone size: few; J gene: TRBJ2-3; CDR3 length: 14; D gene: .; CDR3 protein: CASSLAPSTDTQYF; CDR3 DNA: TGCGCCAGCAGCTTGGCTCCCAGCACAGATACGCAGTATTTT
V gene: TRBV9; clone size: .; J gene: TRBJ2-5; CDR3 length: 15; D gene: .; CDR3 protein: CASSAEGGRGETQYF; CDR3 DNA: TGTGCCAGCAGCGCCGAAGGGGGAAGAGGCGAGACCCAGTACTTC
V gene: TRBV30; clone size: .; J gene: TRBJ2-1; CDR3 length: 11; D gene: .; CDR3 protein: CAWTRRNEQFF; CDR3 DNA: TGTGCCTGGACTAGGCGGAATGAGCAGTTCTTC
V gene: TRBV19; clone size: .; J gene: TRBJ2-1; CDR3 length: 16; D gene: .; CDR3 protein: CASSLGAGRSYNEQFF; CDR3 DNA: TGTGCCAGTAGCTTAGGCGCGGGTCGCTCCTACAATGAGCAGTTCTTC
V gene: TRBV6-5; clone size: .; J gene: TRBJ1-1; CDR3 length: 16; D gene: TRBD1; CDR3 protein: CASSYSTGAEGTEAFF; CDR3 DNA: TGTGCCAGCAGTTACTCGACAGGGGCGGAGGGGACTGAAGCTTTCTTT
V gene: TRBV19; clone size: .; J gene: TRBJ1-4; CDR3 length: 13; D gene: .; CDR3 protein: CASSHTGHEKLFF; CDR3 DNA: TGTGCCAGTAGTCACACAGGGCATGAAAAACTGTTTTTT
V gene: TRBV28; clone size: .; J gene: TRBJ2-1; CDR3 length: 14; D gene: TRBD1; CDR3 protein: CASSLQGAYNEQFF; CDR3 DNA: TGTGCCAGCAGTTTACAGGGGGCTTACAATGAGCAGTTCTTC
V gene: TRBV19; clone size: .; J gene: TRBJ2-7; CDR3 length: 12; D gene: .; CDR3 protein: CASSMNAIEQYF; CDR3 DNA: TGTGCCAGTAGTATGAACGCGATCGAGCAGTACTTC